This T cell receptor beta chain was profiled in a study of cytomegalovirus exposure and HLA in healthy donors. Trimming at V came to 3 bases and at J to 2 bases, leaving 2 bases not matched to a gene. The germline V gene has CDR1 SNHLY and CDR2 FYNNEI. The CDR3 has 15 residues. 13 Jbeta primers and 60 Vbeta primers were used for the PCR. Assay used: immunoSEQ multiplex PCR; TCRdb lists only in-frame clones, some missing. The profile covers a few hundred thousand clones, with 70% to 90% appearing a single time and 2% to 3% taken by the ten largest. The TCR sequence derives from a woman aged 18-35 years in good health and CMV-seronegative. V is TRBV2 and J is TRBJ2-2; 8 positions match TRBD1. Material: PBMCs. This CDR3 reads CASSDRGLNTGELFF. The CDR3 bases are TGTGCCAGCAGTGACAGGGGGCTCAACACCGGGGAGCTGTTTTTT.